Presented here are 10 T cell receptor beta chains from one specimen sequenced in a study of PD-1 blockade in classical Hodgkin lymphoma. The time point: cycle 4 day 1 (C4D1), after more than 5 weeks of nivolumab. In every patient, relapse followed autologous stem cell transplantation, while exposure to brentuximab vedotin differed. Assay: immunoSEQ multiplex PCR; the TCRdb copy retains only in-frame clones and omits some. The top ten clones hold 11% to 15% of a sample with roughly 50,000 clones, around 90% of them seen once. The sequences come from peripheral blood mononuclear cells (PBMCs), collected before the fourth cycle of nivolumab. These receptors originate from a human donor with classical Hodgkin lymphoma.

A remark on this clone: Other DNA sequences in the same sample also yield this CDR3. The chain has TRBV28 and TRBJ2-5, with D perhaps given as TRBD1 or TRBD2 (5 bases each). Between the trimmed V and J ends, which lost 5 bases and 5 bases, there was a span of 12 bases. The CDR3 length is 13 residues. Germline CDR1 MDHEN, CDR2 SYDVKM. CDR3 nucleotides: TGTGCCAGCAGTGGGGGTAAGCGCGAGACCCAGTACTTC. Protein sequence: CASSGGKRETQYF.

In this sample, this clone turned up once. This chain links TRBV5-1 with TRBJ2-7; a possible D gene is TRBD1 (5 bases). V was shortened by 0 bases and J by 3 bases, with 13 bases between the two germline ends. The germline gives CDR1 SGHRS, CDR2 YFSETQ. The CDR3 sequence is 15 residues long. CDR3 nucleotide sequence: TGCGCCAGCAGCTTGGGTAGGCTAGGGGTCTACGAGCAGTACTTC. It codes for CASSLGRLGVYEQYF.

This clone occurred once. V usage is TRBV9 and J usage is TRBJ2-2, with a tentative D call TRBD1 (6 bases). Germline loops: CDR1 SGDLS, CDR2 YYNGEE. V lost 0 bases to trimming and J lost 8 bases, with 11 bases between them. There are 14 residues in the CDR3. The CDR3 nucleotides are TGTGCCAGCAGCGTAGCCTCAGGGGTGGGGGAGCTGTTTTTT. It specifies CASSVASGVGELFF.

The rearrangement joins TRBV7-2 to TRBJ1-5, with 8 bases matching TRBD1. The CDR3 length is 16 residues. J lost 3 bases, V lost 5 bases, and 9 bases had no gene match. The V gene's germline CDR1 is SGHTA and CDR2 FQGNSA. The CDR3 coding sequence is TGTGCCAGCAGCCCGCACGGGACAGGTAACAATCAGCCCCAGCATTTT. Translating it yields CASSPHGTGNNQPQHF.

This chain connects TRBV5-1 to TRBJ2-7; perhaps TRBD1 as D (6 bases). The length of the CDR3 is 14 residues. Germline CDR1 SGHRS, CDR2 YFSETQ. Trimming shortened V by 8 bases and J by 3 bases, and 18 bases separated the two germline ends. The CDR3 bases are TGCGCCAGTGGACCGACAGGCCGGGACTACGAGCAGTACTTC. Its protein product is CASGPTGRDYEQYF.

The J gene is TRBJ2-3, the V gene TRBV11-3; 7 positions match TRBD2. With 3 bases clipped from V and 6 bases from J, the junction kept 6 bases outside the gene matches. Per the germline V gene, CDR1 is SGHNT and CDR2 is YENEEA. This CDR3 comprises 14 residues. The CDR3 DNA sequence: TGTGCCAGCAGCTTTGGCGGGAGTTCGGATACGCAGTATTTT. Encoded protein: CASSFGGSSDTQYF.

The CDR3 reads CASSLPLRETQYF. CDR3 DNA: TGTGCCAGCAGTTTACCCCTTCGAGAGACCCAGTACTTC. The chain is built from TRBV28 and TRBJ2-5, with D uncertain. The CDR3 covers 13 residues. Trimming cost V 2 bases and J 4 bases, with 8 bases left between them. Germline assignment: CDR1 MDHEN and CDR2 SYDVKM.

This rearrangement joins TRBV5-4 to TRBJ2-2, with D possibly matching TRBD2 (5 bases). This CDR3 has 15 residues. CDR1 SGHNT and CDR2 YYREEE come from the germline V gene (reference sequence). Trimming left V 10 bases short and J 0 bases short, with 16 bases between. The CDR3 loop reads CAVRPGIANTGELFF. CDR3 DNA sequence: TGTGCCGTCCGACCGGGGATCGCGAACACCGGGGAGCTGTTTTTT. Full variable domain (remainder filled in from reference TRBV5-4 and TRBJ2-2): ETGVTQSPTHLIKTRGQQVTLRCSSQSGHNTVSWYQQALGQGPQFIFQYYREEENGRGNFPPRFSGLQFPNYSSELNVNALELDDSALYLCAVRPGIANTGELFFGEGSRLTVL.

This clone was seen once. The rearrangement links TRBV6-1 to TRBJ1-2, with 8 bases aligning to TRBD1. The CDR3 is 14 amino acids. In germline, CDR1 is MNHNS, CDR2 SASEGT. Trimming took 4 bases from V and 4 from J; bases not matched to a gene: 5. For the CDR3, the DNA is TGTGCCAGCAGTGGCAGGGGGCAGGGCTATGGCTACACCTTC. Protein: CASSGRGQGYGYTF.

CDR3 nucleotides: TGTGCCAGCAGTTCCCTGGGACTACCAAAAGGGGATACGCAGTATTTT. Its protein product is CASSSLGLPKGDTQYF. The chain has TRBV27 and TRBJ2-3; 7 bases are a match to TRBD2. The CDR3 is 16 amino acids. V trimming: 4 bases; J trimming: 6 bases; junction bases outside the gene matches: 13. In germline, CDR1 is MNHEY, CDR2 SMNVEV (reference sequence).